The T cell receptor beta chain described here comes from a study of T cells after yellow fever vaccination. Study background: It was SMART-Seq v4 Ultra Low Input that prepared the fractions with low cell numbers.

CDR1 is LGHNA and CDR2 is YSLEER in the germline V gene. This CDR3 has 14 amino acids. With 0 bases removed from V and 7 bases from J, the gap between germline ends came to 10 bases. This clonotype came up a few times. The antigen is not known. A 5'RACE template-switching step, the method used to make TCR cDNA, added a universal primer site and UMIs. Each CDR3 protein is one row after TCRdb ran MiXCR on the 5' RACE reads. Of some 560,000 distinct CDR3 sequences in the sample, about 19% are singletons; the top ten hold roughly an eighth. Points from the study as a whole: Sorted repertoires could include abundant contaminating clonotypes from bulk cells. Boosting was followed by the reappearance of most primary-vaccination clones (roughly 96% CD4, around 86% CD8).

The rearrangement uses TRBV4-3 and TRBJ2-1; D call uncertain. The source material was PBMCs, sampled 15 days after the yellow fever booster vaccination. The receptor comes from a man under 40 who received the YFV17D yellow fever vaccine. The CDR3 coding sequence is TGCGCCAGCAGCCAAGACCCAAGGGTGAATGAGCAGTTCTTC. Translating gives CASSQDPRVNEQFF.